Below are 31 T cell receptor beta chains sequenced from a single sample in a study of blood T cell repertoires in COVID-19 (dated by TCRdb to 2020 to 2022). Library creation used the immunoSEQ multiplex PCR assay. Imported from immuneACCESS, the table was reduced by TCRdb to in-frame sequences with V and J called. These copies leave out some clones; in studies compared against another copy, an unresolved V gene accounts for under half, and the cause of the remainder is not known. The sample table holds 220,000 or so clones, of which approximately 90% were seen once. The top ten clonotypes cover 0.82% of the sample. Sequencing was done on a sample of peripheral blood. Receptors originate from a man between 60 and 75 years old with COVID-19, enrolled during active disease.

This chain links TRBV7-9 with TRBJ1-1; 8 bases are shared with TRBD1. V gave up 1 base and J gave up 5 bases; unmatched junction bases: 6. This CDR3 region has 15 residues. CDR1 and CDR2 (germline): SEHNR, FQNEAQ (reference sequence). The CDR3 spells CASSLGQGAWTEAFF. CDR3 DNA: TGTGCCAGCAGCTTAGGTCAGGGGGCTTGGACTGAAGCTTTCTTT.

The chain combines TRBV3-1 (or the pseudogene TRBV3-2) with TRBJ2-1, with D possibly matching TRBD2 (6 bases). The CDR3 is 15 amino acids. Germline CDR1 reads LGHDT; CDR2 reads YNNKEL (reference sequence). V dropped 4 bases and J dropped 4 bases, with 14 bases sitting between them. The CDR3 region has the DNA TGTGCCAGCAGCCGGGAGGAGGGCAGTTACAATGAGCAGTTCTTC. Its protein product is CASSREEGSYNEQFF.

The V and J genes are TRBV5-4 and TRBJ1-3; no definite D call. The V gene lost 2 bases and the J gene lost 8 bases, with 8 bases spanning the gap. Germline CDR1 reads SGHNT; CDR2 reads YYREEE (reference sequence). The CDR3 extends over 12 amino acids. In DNA, the CDR3 is TGTGCCAGCAGCTTTGGCCTAGACACCATATATTTT. It codes for CASSFGLDTIYF.

The rearrangement links TRBV7-3 to TRBJ2-2, with D unresolved. The ends were cut back, 2 bases at V and 4 bases at J, with 17 bases in the middle. Germline V gene lookup returns CDR1 SGHTA and CDR2 FQGTGA. The CDR3 runs to 17 residues. The CDR3: CASSLFRVVKGTGELFF. DNA of the CDR3: TGTGCCAGCAGCTTATTTCGGGTCGTTAAAGGCACCGGGGAGCTGTTTTTT.

This rearrangement joins TRBV29-1 to TRBJ2-3; TRBD1 might be the D (5 bases). Germline V lookup: CDR1 SQVTM, CDR2 ANQGSEA. Deletions cut 2 bases from V and 4 bases from J, with 7 bases between. This CDR3 has 12 residues. The CDR3, as DNA: TGCAGCGTTGAAAAGGGGCCAGATACGCAGTATTTT. Translation: CSVEKGPDTQYF.

The V call is TRBV24-1, the J call TRBJ2-1; a possible D gene is TRBD1 (5 bases). Per germline, CDR1 KGHDR and CDR2 SFDVKD. V dropped 9 bases and J dropped 5 bases, with 13 bases sitting between them. CDR3 length: 13 residues. The CDR3, as DNA: TGTGCCACCGGGGCTATTCAGAACAATGAGCAGTTCTTC. Translation gives CATGAIQNNEQFF.

This clone was observed once. The chain couples TRBV5-5 to TRBJ1-1; D ambiguous. The CDR3 is 16 residues long. Trimming removed 4 bases at V and 2 bases at J, with 18 bases between. CDR1 is SGHKS and CDR2 is YYEKEE in the germline V gene (reference sequence). CDR3 bases: TGTGCCAGCAGCCAGGCTTTCGGGGAGTATAACACTGAAGCTTTCTTT. Translation: CASSQAFGEYNTEAFF. Together with reference TRBV5-5 and TRBJ1-1, the CDR3 gives the full variable domain: DAGVTQSPTHLIKTRGQQVTLRCSPISGHKSVSWYQQVLGQGPQFIFQYYEKEERGRGNFPDRFSARQFPNYSSELNVNALLLGDSALYLCASSQAFGEYNTEAFFGQGTRLTVV.

The rearrangement links TRBV3-1 (or the pseudogene TRBV3-2) to TRBJ2-2, with 8 positions matching TRBD1. The CDR3 contains 14 residues. In germline, CDR1 is LGHDT, CDR2 YNNKEL (reference sequence). With 4 bases clipped from V and 7 bases from J, the junction kept 5 bases outside the gene matches. CDR3 protein: CASSRIQGGGELFF. CDR3 nucleotide sequence: TGTGCCAGCAGCCGCATACAGGGGGGCGGGGAGCTGTTTTTT.

V usage is TRBV2 and J usage is TRBJ2-3; 11 nucleotides agree with TRBD2. The CDR3 loop spans 15 amino acids. The ends lost 5 bases at V and 0 bases at J; junction bases unmatched: 1. Germline loops: CDR1 SNHLY, CDR2 FYNNEI. In DNA form, the CDR3 reads TGTGCCAGCAGTCTAGCGGGGGGAAGCACAGATACGCAGTATTTT. Protein product: CASSLAGGSTDTQYF.

The V and J genes are TRBV7-2 and TRBJ2-1, with D maybe TRBD2 (6 bases). The CDR3 is 18 amino acids. The V end was cut by 5 bases, the J end by 0 bases, with 20 bases between. CDR1 is SGHTA, CDR2 FQGNSA, per germline. Written as DNA, the CDR3 is TGTGCCAGCAGCCCTTGGCCAGCATTAGCGGTCTCCTACAATGAGCAGTTCTTC. Its protein is CASSPWPALAVSYNEQFF.

This chain connects TRBV4-3 to TRBJ1-2; D ambiguous. This CDR3 comprises 17 residues. Trimming shortened V by 3 bases and J by 5 bases, and 22 bases separated the two germline ends. Germline CDR1 LGHNA, CDR2 YSLEER. The CDR3 DNA follows: TGCGCCAGCAGCCACCCCGGGGAAGGGCAGGCCCCTTATGGCTACACCTTC. Protein sequence: CASSHPGEGQAPYGYTF.

The chain employs TRBV27 and TRBJ2-3; D is unresolved. The CDR3 loop spans 10 amino acids. Between the trimmed V and J ends, which lost 8 bases and 6 bases, there was a span of 6 bases. Germline V lookup: CDR1 MNHEY, CDR2 SMNVEV (reference sequence). CDR3 DNA sequence: TGTGCCAGCCACGAGGATACGCAGTATTTT. Encoded protein: CASHEDTQYF.

This clone was counted only a few times. This chain uses TRBV15 with TRBJ2-1; the match to TRBD2 covers 10 bases. The germline V gene encodes CDR1 LNHNV and CDR2 YYDKDF (reference sequence). Trimming removed 2 bases from V and 8 bases from J; junction bases left unmatched: 18. CDR3 length equals 19 residues. This CDR3 is CATSRKPPSPSGGAYEQFF. The CDR3 DNA sequence: TGTGCCACCAGCAGAAAACCCCCCTCGCCAAGCGGGGGGGCCTATGAGCAGTTCTTC.

This rearrangement joins TRBV19 to TRBJ2-7; a weak D match, TRBD2 (6 bases). Trimming took 7 bases from V and 1 from J, leaving 17 bases between them. The CDR3 runs to 15 residues. Germline CDR1 reads LNHDA; CDR2 reads SQIVND (reference sequence). In nucleotides, the CDR3 is TGTGCCAGTAATAGGGGTAGCGGACCTTCCTACGAGCAGTACTTC. It specifies CASNRGSGPSYEQYF.

This rearrangement joins TRBV9 to TRBJ2-3, with 10 nucleotides matching TRBD2. This CDR3 spans 15 amino acids. Germline values: CDR1 SGDLS, CDR2 YYNGEE. Unmatched junction bases numbered 3, after V lost 3 bases and J lost 2 bases. The CDR3 DNA follows: TGTGCCAGCAGCGCTACTAGCGGGGACACAGATACGCAGTATTTT. This sequence encodes CASSATSGDTDTQYF.

The chain joins TRBV5-4 to TRBJ2-1; 7 bases align to TRBD1. Trimming cost V 3 bases and J 4 bases; bases outside gene matches: 13. The germline gives CDR1 SGHNT, CDR2 YYREEE (reference sequence). The CDR3 covers 17 residues. The DNA for the CDR3 is TGTGCCAGCAGCTCCGGCCAACGGAGACAGGGATACAATGAGCAGTTCTTC. Amino acid sequence: CASSSGQRRQGYNEQFF.

The CDR3 sequence is CASSFLMRAGEYEQYF. The CDR3 DNA follows: TGTGCCAGCAGCTTTCTGATGCGCGCGGGGGAATACGAGCAGTACTTC. This chain connects TRBV7-9 to TRBJ2-7; 7 bases are a match to TRBD2. Germline V gene sequence: CDR1 SEHNR, CDR2 FQNEAQ (reference sequence). The CDR3 length is 16 residues. V dropped 3 bases and J dropped 4; count of bases not matched to a gene: 12. The variable domain in full, completed from reference TRBV7-9 and TRBJ2-7, reads DTGVSQNPRHKITKRGQNVTFRCDPISEHNRLYWYRQTLGQGPEFLTYFQNEAQLEKSRLLSDRFSAERPKGSFSTLEIQRTEQGDSAMYLCASSFLMRAGEYEQYFGPGTRLTVT.

This clone appeared once. Other DNA variants within this sample encode the same CDR3. V usage is TRBV29-1 and J usage is TRBJ1-1, with a possible D match to TRBD1 (5 bases). Germline V CDR1 and CDR2: SQVTM, ANQGSEA. The CDR3 length is 13 residues. Trimming took 2 bases from V and 2 from J, leaving 9 bases between them. CDR3: CSVEQGGNTEAFF. The CDR3 DNA sequence: TGCAGCGTTGAACAGGGAGGTAACACTGAAGCTTTCTTT.

This chain connects TRBV11-1 to TRBJ2-7, with 8 nucleotides matching TRBD1. J was trimmed by 2 bases and V by 1 base; bases with no gene match: 1. Germline V gene data show CDR1 as SGHAT and CDR2 as FQDESV (reference sequence). The CDR3 totals 14 residues. CDR3 protein: CASSLGQGTYEQYF. The CDR3 DNA reads as TGTGCCAGCAGCTTAGGACAGGGGACCTACGAGCAGTACTTC. Using reference TRBV11-1 and TRBJ2-7 for the parts outside the CDR3, the full variable domain is EAEVAQSPRYKITEKSQAVAFWCDPISGHATLYWYRQILGQGPELLVQFQDESVVDDSQLPKDRFSAERLKGVDSTLKIQPAELGDSAMYLCASSLGQGTYEQYFGPGTRLTVT.

This clone has just one count. The chain has TRBV30 and TRBJ1-5, with 9 bases that match TRBD1. Germline lookup yields CDR1 GTSNPN and CDR2 SVGIG (reference sequence). The CDR3 runs 15 residues. V trimming: 3 bases; J trimming: 3 bases; junction bases outside the gene matches: 6. CDR3: CAWRLTGGFNQPQHF. For the CDR3, the DNA is TGTGCCTGGAGGTTGACAGGGGGTTTCAATCAGCCCCAGCATTTT.

V is TRBV9 and J is TRBJ2-7; a weak D match, TRBD2 (5 bases). The CDR3 totals 14 residues. Germline-derived CDR1 and CDR2 are SGDLS and YYNGEE. The V end lost 0 bases, the J end lost 3 bases, and 10 bases lay between the germline ends. CDR3 sequence reads: CASSVAPSIYEQYF. DNA of the CDR3: TGTGCCAGCAGCGTAGCCCCTAGCATCTACGAGCAGTACTTC.

V is TRBV2 and J is TRBJ1-4, with D unresolved. V lost 7 bases and J 0 bases, leaving 15 bases between the germline ends. Germline CDR1 and CDR2: SNHLY and FYNNEI. This CDR3 has 16 amino acids. CDR3: CASIRPGLATNEKLFF. DNA for the CDR3: TGTGCCAGCATCCGACCCGGACTTGCAACTAATGAAAAACTGTTTTTT.

CDR3 amino acids: CASTPEGASGGSYNEQFF. As DNA, the CDR3 is TGTGCCAGCACTCCAGAGGGGGCTAGCGGGGGTTCCTACAATGAGCAGTTCTTC. V is TRBV28 and J is TRBJ2-1; 10 bases are shared with TRBD2. Germline V gene sequence: CDR1 MDHEN, CDR2 SYDVKM. This CDR3 is built from 18 residues. Trimming cost V 7 bases and J 1 base; bases outside gene matches: 13.

The chain uses TRBV6-6 and TRBJ2-6, with a weak D call TRBD1 (6 bases). In germline, CDR1 is MNHNY, CDR2 SVGAGI (reference sequence). Trimming shortened V by 11 bases and J by 10 bases, and 18 bases separated the two germline ends. The CDR3 is 13 amino acids. CDR3 protein: CAADTRGSNVLTF. Here the CDR3 DNA reads TGTGCCGCCGATACCAGGGGTTCGAACGTCCTGACTTTC.

This sequence joins TRBV7-2 and TRBJ2-1, with D unresolved. V lost 5 bases to trimming and J lost 0 bases, with 17 bases between them. CDR1 and CDR2 from the germline V gene are SGHTA and FQGNSA. This CDR3 has 17 amino acids. CDR3 bases: TGTGCCAGCAGCCCCCTCGGAGTTTTATTCTCCTACAATGAGCAGTTCTTC. Protein product: CASSPLGVLFSYNEQFF.

The rearrangement links TRBV4-1 to TRBJ1-2; 9 positions match TRBD1. This CDR3 comprises 14 residues. The J segment lost 6 bases and the V segment lost 1 base, leaving 3 bases of the junction unmatched. CDR1 is MGHRA and CDR2 is YSYEKL in the germline V gene. This CDR3 is CASSQGDRDHGYTF. For the CDR3, the DNA is TGCGCCAGCAGCCAAGGGGACAGGGACCATGGCTACACCTTC.

This clone has a single count. This chain connects TRBV27 to TRBJ1-6, with no clear D. Germline V CDR1 and CDR2: MNHEY, SMNVEV (reference sequence). Trimming left V 6 bases short and J 0 bases short, with 9 bases between. The CDR3 runs 15 residues. CDR3 sequence (DNA): TGTGCCAGCAGGGAGTCGGGCTCCTATAATTCACCCCTCCACTTT. Translating gives CASRESGSYNSPLHF.

The chain combines TRBV19 with TRBJ1-2; 10 bases map to TRBD1. Germline V gene data show CDR1 as LNHDA and CDR2 as SQIVND (reference sequence). CDR3 length: 15 amino acids. Losses at the gene ends were 7 bases for V and 8 bases for J; bases not matched to a gene: 13. Written as DNA, the CDR3 is TGTGCCAGTATCCCCGACAGGGGGCTCCTTGGAGGCTACACCTTC. As protein: CASIPDRGLLGGYTF.

The V gene is TRBV11-2, the J gene TRBJ1-5, with 9 bases aligning to TRBD1. Trimming cost V 1 base and J 4 bases; bases outside gene matches: 2. The CDR3 extends over 15 amino acids. CDR1 and CDR2 from the germline V gene are SGHAT and FQNNGV. The CDR3 DNA reads TGTGCCAGCAGCTTAGCCGGGACAGGGAATCAGCCCCAGCATTTT. It yields the protein CASSLAGTGNQPQHF.

This sequence joins TRBV5-1 and TRBJ2-1; 11 nucleotides agree with TRBD2. CDR1 is SGHRS and CDR2 is YFSETQ in the germline V gene. Losses at the gene ends were 4 bases for V and 6 bases for J; bases not matched to a gene: 9. The CDR3 length is 16 residues. CDR3 DNA: TGCGCCAGCAGCAAGGAGGCTAGCGGGGGGCCCAATGAGCAGTTCTTC. The encoded protein is CASSKEASGGPNEQFF. The entire variable domain, with the rest obtained from reference TRBV5-1 and TRBJ2-1, is as follows: KAGVTQTPRYLIKTRGQQVTLSCSPISGHRSVSWYQQTPGQGLQFLFEYFSETQRNKGNFPGRFSGRQFSNSRSEMNVSTLELGDSALYLCASSKEASGGPNEQFFGPGTRLTVL.

The chain has TRBV19 and TRBJ1-5, with 9 bases identical to TRBD1. CDR3 length: 14 residues. The junction had 3 bases not matched to a gene; V was cut back by 7 bases and J by 2 bases. The germline gives CDR1 LNHDA, CDR2 SQIVND (reference sequence). DNA of the CDR3: TGTGCCAGTACTCGGACAGGGGGCAATCAGCCCCAGCATTTT. It is translated as CASTRTGGNQPQHF.